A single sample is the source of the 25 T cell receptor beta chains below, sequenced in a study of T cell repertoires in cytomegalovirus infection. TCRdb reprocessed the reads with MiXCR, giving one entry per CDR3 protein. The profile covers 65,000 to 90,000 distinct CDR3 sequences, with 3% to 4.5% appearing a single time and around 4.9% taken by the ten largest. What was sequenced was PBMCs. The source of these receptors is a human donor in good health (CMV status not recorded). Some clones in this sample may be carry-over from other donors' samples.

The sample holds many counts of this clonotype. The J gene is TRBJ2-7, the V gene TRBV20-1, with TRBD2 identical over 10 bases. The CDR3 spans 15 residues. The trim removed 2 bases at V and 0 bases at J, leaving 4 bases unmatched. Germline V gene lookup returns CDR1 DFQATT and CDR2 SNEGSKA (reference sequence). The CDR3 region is CSARRLAGVSYEQYF. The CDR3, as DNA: TGCAGTGCTAGAAGGCTAGCGGGGGTCTCCTACGAGCAGTACTTC.

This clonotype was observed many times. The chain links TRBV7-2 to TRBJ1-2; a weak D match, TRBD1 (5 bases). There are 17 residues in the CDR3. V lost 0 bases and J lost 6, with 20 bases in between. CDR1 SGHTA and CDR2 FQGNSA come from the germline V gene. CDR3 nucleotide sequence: TGTGCCAGCAGCTTAGCGTGGACATCCCGAGCCCAGAATGGCTACACCTTC. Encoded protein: CASSLAWTSRAQNGYTF.

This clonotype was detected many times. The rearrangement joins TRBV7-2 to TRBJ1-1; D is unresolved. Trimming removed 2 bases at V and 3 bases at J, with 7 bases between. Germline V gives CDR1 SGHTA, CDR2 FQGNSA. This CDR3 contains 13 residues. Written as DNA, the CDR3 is TGTGCCAGCAGCTTAAGAGGGTACACTGAAGCTTTCTTT. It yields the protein CASSLRGYTEAFF.

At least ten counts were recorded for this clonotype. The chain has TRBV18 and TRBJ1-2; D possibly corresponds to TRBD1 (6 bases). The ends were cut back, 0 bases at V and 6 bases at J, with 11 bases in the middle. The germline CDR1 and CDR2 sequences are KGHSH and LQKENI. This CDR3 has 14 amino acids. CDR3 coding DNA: TGTGCCAGCTCACCACCAAACAGGGCTAATGGCTACACCTTC. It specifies CASSPPNRANGYTF.

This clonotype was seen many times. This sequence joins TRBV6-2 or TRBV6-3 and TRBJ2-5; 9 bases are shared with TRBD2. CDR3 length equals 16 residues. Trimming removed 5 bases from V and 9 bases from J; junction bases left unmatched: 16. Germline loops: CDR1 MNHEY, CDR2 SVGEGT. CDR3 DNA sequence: TGTGCCAGCAGTGAATCATTAGCGGGGGCCATATTAGCCCAGTACTTC. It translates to CASSESLAGAILAQYF.

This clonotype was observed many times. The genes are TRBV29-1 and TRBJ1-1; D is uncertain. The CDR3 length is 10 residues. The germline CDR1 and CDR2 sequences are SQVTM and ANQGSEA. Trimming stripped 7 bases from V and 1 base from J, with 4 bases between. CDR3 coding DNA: TGCAGCGGTCAGAACACTGAAGCTTTCTTT. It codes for CSGQNTEAFF.

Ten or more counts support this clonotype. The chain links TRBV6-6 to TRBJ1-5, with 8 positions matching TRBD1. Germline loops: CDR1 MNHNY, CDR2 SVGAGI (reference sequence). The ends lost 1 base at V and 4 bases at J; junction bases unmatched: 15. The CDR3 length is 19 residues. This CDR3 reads CASSYYLLRGDRTNQPQHF. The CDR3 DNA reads TGTGCCAGCAGTTACTATCTTTTGCGGGGGGACAGGACTAATCAGCCCCAGCATTTT.

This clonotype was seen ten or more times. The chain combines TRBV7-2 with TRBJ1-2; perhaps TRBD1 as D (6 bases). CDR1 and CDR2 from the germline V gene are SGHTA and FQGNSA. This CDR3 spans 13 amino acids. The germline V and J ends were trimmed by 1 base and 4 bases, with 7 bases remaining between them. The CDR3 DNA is TGTGCCAGCAGCTTAGACAGGGTCTATGGCTACACCTTC. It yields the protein CASSLDRVYGYTF.

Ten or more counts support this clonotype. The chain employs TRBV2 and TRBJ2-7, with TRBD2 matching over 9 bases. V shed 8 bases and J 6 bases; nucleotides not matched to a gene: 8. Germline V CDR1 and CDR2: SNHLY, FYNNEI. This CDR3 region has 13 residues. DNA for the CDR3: TGTGCCAGCTCGATGGGACTAGCTTCCGAGCAGTACTTC. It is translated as CASSMGLASEQYF.

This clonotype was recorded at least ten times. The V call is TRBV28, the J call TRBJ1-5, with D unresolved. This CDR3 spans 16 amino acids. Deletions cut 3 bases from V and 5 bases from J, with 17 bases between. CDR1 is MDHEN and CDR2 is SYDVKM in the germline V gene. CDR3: CASSLVDGVGDQPQHF. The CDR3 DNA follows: TGTGCCAGCAGTTTGGTGGACGGGGTCGGTGATCAGCCCCAGCATTTT.

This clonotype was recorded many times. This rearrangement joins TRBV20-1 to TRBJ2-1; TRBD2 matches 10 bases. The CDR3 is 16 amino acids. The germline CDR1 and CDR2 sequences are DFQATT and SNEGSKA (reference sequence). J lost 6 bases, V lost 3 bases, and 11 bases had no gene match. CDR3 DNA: TGCAGTGCTAGTCCCAGCGGGGGGGGAAGTGGCAATGAGCAGTTCTTC. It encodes CSASPSGGGSGNEQFF.

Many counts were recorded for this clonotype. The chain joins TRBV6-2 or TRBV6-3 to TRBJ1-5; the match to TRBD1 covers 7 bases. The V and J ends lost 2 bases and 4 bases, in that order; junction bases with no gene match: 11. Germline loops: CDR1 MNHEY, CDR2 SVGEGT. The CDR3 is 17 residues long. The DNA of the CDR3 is TGTGCCAGCAGTTACCGACCTAGACAGGGCTTAAATCAGCCCCAGCATTTT. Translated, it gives CASSYRPRQGLNQPQHF.

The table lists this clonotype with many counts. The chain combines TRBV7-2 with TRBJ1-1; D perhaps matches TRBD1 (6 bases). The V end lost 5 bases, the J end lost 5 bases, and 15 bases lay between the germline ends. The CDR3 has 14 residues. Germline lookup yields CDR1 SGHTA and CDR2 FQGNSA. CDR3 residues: CASSAYTGLTEAFF. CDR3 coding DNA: TGTGCCAGCAGCGCCTATACAGGGTTAACTGAAGCTTTCTTT.

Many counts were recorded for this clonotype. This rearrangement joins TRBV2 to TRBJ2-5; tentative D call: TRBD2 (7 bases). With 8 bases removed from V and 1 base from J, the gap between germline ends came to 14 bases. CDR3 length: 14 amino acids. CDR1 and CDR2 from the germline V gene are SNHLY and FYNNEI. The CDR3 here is CASGKRDIQETQYF. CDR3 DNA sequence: TGTGCCAGCGGGAAGCGGGACATCCAAGAGACCCAGTACTTC.

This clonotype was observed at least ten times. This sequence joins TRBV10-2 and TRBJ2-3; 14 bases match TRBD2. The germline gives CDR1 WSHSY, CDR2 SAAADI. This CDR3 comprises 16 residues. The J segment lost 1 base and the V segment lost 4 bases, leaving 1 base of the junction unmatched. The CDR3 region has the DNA TGCGCCAGCAGTGCGACTAGCGGGGGGGGCACAGATACGCAGTATTTT. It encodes CASSATSGGGTDTQYF.

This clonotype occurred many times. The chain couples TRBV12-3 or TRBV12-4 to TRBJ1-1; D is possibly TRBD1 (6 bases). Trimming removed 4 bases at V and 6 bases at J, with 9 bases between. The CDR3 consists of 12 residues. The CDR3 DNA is TGTGCCAGCAGTTCAGGGGTGGCTGAAGCTTTCTTT. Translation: CASSSGVAEAFF.

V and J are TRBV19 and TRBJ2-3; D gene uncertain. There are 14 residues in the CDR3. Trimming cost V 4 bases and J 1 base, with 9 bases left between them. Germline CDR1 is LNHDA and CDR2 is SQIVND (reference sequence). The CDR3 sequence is CASSTAGGTDTQYF. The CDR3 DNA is TGTGCCAGTAGTACTGCTGGGGGCACAGATACGCAGTATTTT.

CDR3 coding DNA: TGTGCCAGCTCTGTAGACACTGAAGCTTTCTTT. This sequence encodes CASSVDTEAFF. The rearrangement links TRBV28 to TRBJ1-1; no reliable D call. Trimming left V 8 bases short and J 3 bases short, with 7 bases between. This CDR3 has 11 residues. Germline V lookup: CDR1 MDHEN, CDR2 SYDVKM.

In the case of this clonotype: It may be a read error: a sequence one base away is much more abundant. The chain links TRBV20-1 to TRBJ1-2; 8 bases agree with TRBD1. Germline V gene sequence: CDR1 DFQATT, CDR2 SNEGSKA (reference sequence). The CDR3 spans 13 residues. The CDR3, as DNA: TGCAGTGCTAGATCGACAGGGGTCTATGGCTTCACCTTC. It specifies CSARSTGVYGFTF.

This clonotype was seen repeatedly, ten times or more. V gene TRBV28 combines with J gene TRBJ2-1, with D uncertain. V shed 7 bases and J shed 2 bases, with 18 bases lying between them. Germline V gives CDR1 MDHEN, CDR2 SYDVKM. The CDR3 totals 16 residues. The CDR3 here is CASTPWHLITYNEQFF. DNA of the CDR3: TGTGCCAGCACCCCGTGGCACCTCATAACCTACAATGAGCAGTTCTTC.

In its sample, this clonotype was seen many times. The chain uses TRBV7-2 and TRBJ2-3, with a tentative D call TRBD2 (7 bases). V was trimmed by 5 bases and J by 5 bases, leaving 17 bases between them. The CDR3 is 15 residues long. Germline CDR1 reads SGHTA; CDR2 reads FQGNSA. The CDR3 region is CASSPVRGRGDTQYF. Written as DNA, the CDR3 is TGTGCCAGCAGCCCGGTGCGGGGGCGAGGAGATACGCAGTATTTT. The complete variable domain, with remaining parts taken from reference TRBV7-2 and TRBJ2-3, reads GAGVSQSPSNKVTEKGKDVELRCDPISGHTALYWYRQSLGQGLEFLIYFQGNSAPDKSGLPSDRFSAERTGGSVSTLTIQRTQQEDSAVYLCASSPVRGRGDTQYFGPGTRLTVL.

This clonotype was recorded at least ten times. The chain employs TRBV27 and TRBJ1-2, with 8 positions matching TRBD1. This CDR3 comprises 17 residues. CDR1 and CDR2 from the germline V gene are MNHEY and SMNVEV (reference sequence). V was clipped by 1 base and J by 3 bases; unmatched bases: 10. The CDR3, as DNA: TGTGCCAGCAGTTTATTCGGACAGGGCTCAACCCACTATGGCTACACCTTC. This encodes CASSLFGQGSTHYGYTF.

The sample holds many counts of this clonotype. The chain's CDR3 is CASSFDRVNTEAFF. The CDR3 DNA reads as TGTGCCAGCAGTTTCGACAGGGTGAACACTGAAGCTTTCTTT. The V gene is TRBV12-3 or TRBV12-4, the J gene TRBJ1-1; the match to TRBD1 covers 7 bases. Trimming cost V 3 bases and J 0 bases; bases outside gene matches: 1. The CDR3 contains 14 residues.

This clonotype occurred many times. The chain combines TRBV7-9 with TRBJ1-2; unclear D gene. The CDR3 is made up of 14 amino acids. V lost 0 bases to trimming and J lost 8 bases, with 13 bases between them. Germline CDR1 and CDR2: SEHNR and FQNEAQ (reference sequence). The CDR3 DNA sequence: TGTGCCAGCAGCTTAGCGCAAAATTCGCGCGGCTACACCTTC. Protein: CASSLAQNSRGYTF.

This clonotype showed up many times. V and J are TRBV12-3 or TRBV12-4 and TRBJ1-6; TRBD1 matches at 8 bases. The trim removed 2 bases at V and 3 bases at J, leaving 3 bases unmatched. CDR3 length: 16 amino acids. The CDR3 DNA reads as TGTGCCAGCAGTTTACAGGGGGCGGGCTATAATTCACCCCTCCACTTT. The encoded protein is CASSLQGAGYNSPLHF.